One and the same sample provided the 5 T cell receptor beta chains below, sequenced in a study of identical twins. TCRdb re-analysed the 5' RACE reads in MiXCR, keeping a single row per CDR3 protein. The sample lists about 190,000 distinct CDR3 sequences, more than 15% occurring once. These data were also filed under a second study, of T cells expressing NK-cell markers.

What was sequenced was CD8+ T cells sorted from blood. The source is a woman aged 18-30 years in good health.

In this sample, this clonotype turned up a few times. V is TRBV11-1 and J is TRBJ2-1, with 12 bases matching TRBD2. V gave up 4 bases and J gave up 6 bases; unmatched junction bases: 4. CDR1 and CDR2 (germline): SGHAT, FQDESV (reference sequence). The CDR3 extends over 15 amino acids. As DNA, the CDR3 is TGTGCCAGCAGCTGGGAACTAGCGGGGGGCAATGAGCAGTTCTTC. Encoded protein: CASSWELAGGNEQFF.

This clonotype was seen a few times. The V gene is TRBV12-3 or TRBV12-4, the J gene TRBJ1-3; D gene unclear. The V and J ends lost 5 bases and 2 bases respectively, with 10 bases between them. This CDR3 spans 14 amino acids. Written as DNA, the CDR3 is TGTGCCAGCAGTGATGTGGGAGCTGGAAACACCATATATTTT. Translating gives CASSDVGAGNTIYF.

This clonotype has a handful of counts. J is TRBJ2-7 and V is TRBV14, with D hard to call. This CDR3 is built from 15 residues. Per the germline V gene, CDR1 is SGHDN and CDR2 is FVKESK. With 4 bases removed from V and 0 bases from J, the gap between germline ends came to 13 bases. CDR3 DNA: TGTGCCAGCAGCCTTCAGGCGGAGAGCTCCTACGAGCAGTACTTC. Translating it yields CASSLQAESSYEQYF.

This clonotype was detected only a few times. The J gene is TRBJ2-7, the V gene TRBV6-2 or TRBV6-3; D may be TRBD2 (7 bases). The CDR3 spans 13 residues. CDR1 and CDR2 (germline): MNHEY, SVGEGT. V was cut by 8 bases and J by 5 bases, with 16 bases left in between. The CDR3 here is CASGVGGDNEQYF. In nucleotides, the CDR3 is TGTGCCAGCGGGGTGGGAGGGGACAACGAGCAGTACTTC.

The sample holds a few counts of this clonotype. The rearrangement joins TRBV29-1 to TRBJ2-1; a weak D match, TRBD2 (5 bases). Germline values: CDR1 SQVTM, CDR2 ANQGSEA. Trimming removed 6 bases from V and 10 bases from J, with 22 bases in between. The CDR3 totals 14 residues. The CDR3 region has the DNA TGCAGCGTGGGCGGGCAGGCCTATACAAGGGAGCAGTTCTTC. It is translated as CSVGGQAYTREQFF.